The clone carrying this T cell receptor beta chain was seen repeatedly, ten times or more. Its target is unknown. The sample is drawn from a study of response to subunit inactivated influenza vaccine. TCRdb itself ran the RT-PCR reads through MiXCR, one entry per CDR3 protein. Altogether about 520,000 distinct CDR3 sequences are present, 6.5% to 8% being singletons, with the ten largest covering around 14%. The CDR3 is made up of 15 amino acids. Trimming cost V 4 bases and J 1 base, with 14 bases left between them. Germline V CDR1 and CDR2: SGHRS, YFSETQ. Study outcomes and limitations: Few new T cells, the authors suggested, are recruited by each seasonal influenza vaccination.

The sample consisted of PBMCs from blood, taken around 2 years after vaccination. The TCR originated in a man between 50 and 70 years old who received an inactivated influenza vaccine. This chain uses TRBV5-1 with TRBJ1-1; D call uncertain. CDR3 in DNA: TGCGCCAGCAGCCCGACCTGGACTGGGAACACTGAAGCTTTCTTT. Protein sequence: CASSPTWTGNTEAFF.